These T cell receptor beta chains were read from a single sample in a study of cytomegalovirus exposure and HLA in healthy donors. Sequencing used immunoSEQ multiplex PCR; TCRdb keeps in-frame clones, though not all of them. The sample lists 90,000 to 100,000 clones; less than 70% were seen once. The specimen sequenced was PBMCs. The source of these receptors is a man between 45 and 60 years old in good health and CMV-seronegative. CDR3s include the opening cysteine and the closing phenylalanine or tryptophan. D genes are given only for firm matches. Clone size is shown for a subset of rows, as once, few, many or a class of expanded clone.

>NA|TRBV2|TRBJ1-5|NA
TGTGCCAGCGTTTCATTGGCGGCGAATAGTCCGTATAGCAATCAGCCCCAGCATTTT
CASVSLAANSPYSNQPQHF
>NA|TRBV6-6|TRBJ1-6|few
TGTGCCAGCAGTTGGGGGGTTGGGTCACCCCTCCACTTT
CASSWGVGSPLHF
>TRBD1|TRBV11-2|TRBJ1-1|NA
TGTGCCAGCAGCCCAGGGACAGGGGGAATAGCTTTCTTT
CASSPGTGGIAFF
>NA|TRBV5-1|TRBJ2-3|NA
TGCGCCAGCAGCTTGGCACTAGGCACAGATACGCAGTATTTT
CASSLALGTDTQYF
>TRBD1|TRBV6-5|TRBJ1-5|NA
TGTGCCAGCAGTGCACAGGGGTGGTATCAGCCCCAGCATTTT
CASSAQGWYQPQHF
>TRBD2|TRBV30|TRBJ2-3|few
TGTGCCTGGAGTGTGGGGGGGAGTCGCACAGATACGCAGTATTTT
CAWSVGGSRTDTQYF
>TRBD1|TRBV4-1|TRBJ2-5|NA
TGCGCCAGCAGCCAAATGGTCAGGGGGTCCCGGGAGACCCAGTACTTC
CASSQMVRGSRETQYF
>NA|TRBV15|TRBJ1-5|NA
TGTGCCACCAGCAGAGCGGAGGGCGCCGGGCCCCAGCATTTT
CATSRAEGAGPQHF
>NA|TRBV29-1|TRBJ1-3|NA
TGCAGCGTTGTACAGGTCCTTGGCTCTGGAAACACCATATATTTT
CSVVQVLGSGNTIYF
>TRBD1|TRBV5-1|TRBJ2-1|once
TGCGCCAGCAGCGCTGGCCGGGACAGGGAAGACAATGAGCAGTTCTTC
CASSAGRDREDNEQFF
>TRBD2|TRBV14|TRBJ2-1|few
TGTGCCAGCAGCCTAGGGACTAGCACCTTATACGAGCAGTTCTTC
CASSLGTSTLYEQFF
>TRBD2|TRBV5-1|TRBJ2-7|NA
TGCGCCAGCAGCTCATTCGGGAGGGGCGCAACCTACGAGCAGTACTTC
CASSSFGRGATYEQYF
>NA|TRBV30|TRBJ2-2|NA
TGTGCCTGGAAGAAAATGGAGACCGGGGAGCTGTTTTTT
CAWKKMETGELFF
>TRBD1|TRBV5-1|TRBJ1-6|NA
TGCGCCAGCAGCTGGGACAGGGTCAATTCACCCCTCCACTTT
CASSWDRVNSPLHF
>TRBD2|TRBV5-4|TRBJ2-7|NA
TGTGCCAGCAGCTTGAATGCGCGGGGTAGCGGGGGTTACGAGCAGTACTTC
CASSLNARGSGGYEQYF
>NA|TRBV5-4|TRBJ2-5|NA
TGTGCCAGCAGCTTGGGGACTATTCAAGAGACCCAGTACTTC
CASSLGTIQETQYF
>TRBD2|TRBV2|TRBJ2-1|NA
TGTGCCAGCGGGGAGGGAGAGCAGTTCTTC
CASGEGEQFF
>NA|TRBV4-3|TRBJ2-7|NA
TGCGCCAGCAGCCAAGATCGGGGGAAAACCTACGAGCAGTACTTC
CASSQDRGKTYEQYF
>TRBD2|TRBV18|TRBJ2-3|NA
TGTGCCAGCTCGGGACTAGCGGGGGATACGCAGTATTTT
CASSGLAGDTQYF
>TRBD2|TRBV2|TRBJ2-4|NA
TGTGCCAGCAGTGTCGGGGGACTAGTCCTTCCCTTGAACTTC
CASSVGGLVLPLNF
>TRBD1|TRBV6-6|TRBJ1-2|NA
TGTGCCAGCAGCCGGGACAGGGAAGGGTATGGCTACACCTTC
CASSRDREGYGYTF
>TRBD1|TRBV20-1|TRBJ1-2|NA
TGCAGTGTCAGAGACAGGGAACGCCACACCTTC
CSVRDRERHTF
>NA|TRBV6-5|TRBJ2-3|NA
TGTGCCAGCAGTTACTCACGGGACAAAGATACGCAGTATTTT
CASSYSRDKDTQYF
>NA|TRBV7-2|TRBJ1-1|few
TGTGCCAGCAGCTCATGGGGAGGAGGGAAGGATGAAGCTTTCTTT
CASSSWGGGKDEAFF
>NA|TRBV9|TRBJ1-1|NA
TGTGCCAGCAGCACAAACGCAGGGAACACTGAAGCTTTCTTT
CASSTNAGNTEAFF
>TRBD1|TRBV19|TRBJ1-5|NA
TGTGCCAGTAGTATTATCGGCAGGGGGCGTCAGCCCCAGCATTTT
CASSIIGRGRQPQHF
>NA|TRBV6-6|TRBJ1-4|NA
TGTGCCAGCAGGGCTGGGGGGAATGAAAAACTGTTTTTT
CASRAGGNEKLFF
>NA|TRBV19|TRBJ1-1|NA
TGTGCCAGTCAAAGAGGGGGAAGCGGTGTTACTGAAGCTTTCTTT
CASQRGGSGVTEAFF
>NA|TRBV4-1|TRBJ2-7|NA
TGCGCCAGCAGCCAGAATCCAGGGCCCGCCTACGAGCAGTACTTC
CASSQNPGPAYEQYF
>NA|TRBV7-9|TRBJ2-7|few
TGTGCCAGCAGCTTAGGAGGGTCCGAGCAGTACTTC
CASSLGGSEQYF
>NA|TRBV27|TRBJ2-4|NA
TGTGCCAGCAGTTTATTTCAGAAAAACATTCAGTACTTC
CASSLFQKNIQYF
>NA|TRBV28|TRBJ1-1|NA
TGTGCCAGCAGTTTAAGGTTAGGGGGTGGCACTGAAGCTTTCTTT
CASSLRLGGGTEAFF
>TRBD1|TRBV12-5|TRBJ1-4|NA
TGTGCTAGTGGATCCATCCAGGGGGCGAAGACAACTAATGAAAAACTGTTTTTT
CASGSIQGAKTTNEKLFF
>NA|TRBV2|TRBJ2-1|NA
TGTGCCAGCCGACCGGGACTCTACTCCTACAATGAGCAGTTCTTC
CASRPGLYSYNEQFF
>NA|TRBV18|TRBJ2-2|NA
TGTGCCAGCTCATCCTACCTAGTGCGGGAGAACACCGGGGAGCTGTTTTTT
CASSSYLVRENTGELFF
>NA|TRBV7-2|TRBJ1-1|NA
TGTGCCAGCAGCCCACACATGAACACTGAAGCTTTCTTT
CASSPHMNTEAFF
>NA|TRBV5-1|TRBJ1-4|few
TGCGCCAGCAGCTTACAGGTCCCAAGGGAAAAACTGTTTTTT
CASSLQVPREKLFF
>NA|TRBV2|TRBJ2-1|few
TGTGCCAGCAGTTACCTTTCTTCGCCGGGACTCGAAGCCTCCTACAATGAGCAGTTCTTC
CASSYLSSPGLEASYNEQFF
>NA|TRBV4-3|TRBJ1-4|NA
TGCGCCAGCAGCCAAGAGCACAGTTCTAATGAAAAACTGTTTTTT
CASSQEHSSNEKLFF
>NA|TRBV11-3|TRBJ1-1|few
TGTGCCAGCAGCTTAGGGAGGTCGACCGTTGAAGCTTTCTTT
CASSLGRSTVEAFF
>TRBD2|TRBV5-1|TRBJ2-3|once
TGCGCCAGCAGCTTACGGACTAGCGGGGTGGGGGATACGCAGTATTTT
CASSLRTSGVGDTQYF
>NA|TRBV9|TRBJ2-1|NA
TGTGCCAGCAGCGTAGACAGAGGGAGCGAGTACAATGAGCAGTTCTTC
CASSVDRGSEYNEQFF
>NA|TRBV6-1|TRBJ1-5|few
TGTGCCAGCAGGGGGCCAAATCAGCCCCAGCATTTT
CASRGPNQPQHF
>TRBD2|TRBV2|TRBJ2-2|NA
TGTGCCAGCAGTTTCCAGCGGGATTGGGTCACCGGGGAGCTGTTTTTT
CASSFQRDWVTGELFF
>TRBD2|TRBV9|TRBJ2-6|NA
TGTGCCAGCAGGTCGGGGGGAGTCTCTGGGGCCAACGTCCTGACTTTC
CASRSGGVSGANVLTF
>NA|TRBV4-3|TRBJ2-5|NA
TGCGCCAGCAGCCAAGACAGGGGTTTCGAGACCCAGTACTTC
CASSQDRGFETQYF
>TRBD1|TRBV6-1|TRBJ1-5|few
TGTGCCAGCAGTGAACAGGGACAGGGTTTTTACCAGCCCCAGCATTTT
CASSEQGQGFYQPQHF
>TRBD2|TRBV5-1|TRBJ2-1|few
TGCGCCAGCAGCTTGGACGCGGGGGGATACAATGAGCAGTTCTTC
CASSLDAGGYNEQFF